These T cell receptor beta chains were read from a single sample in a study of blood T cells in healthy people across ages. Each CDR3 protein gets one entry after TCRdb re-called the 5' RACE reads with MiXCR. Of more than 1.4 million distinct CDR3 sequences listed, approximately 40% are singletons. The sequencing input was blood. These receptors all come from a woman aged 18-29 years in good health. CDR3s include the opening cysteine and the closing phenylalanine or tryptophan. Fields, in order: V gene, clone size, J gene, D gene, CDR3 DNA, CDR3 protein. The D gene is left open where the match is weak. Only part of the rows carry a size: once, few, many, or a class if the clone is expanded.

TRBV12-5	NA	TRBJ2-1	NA	TGTGCTAGTGGTTTAATATACAATGAGCAGTTCTTC	CASGLIYNEQFF
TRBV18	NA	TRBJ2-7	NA	TGTGCCAGCTCACCCCCAATCCTAGTTGACGAGCAGTACTTC	CASSPPILVDEQYF
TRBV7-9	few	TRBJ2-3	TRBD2	TGTGCCAGCAGCCCCCAGACTAGCGGGGGGGGAGATACGCAGTATTTT	CASSPQTSGGGDTQYF
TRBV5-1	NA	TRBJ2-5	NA	TGCGCCAGCAGCTTTGAGGGAGGAGGGCAAGAGACCCAGTACTTC	CASSFEGGGQETQYF
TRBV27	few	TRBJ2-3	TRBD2	TGTGCCAGCACCCTCGCAGCGGGGTACCGCGATGATACGCAGTATTTT	CASTLAAGYRDDTQYF
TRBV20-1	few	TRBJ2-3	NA	TGCAGTGCCAGTTGGGGGAGAGGGACAGATACGCAGTATTTT	CSASWGRGTDTQYF
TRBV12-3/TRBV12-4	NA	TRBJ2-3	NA	TGTGCCAGCCTACAATCTAGCGCGGCAGATACGCAGTATTTT	CASLQSSAADTQYF
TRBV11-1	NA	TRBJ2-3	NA	TGTGCCAGCAGCTCCAGGGGAGGCGGTTTGACTCACTCACCAGATACGCAGTATTTT	CASSSRGGGLTHSPDTQYF
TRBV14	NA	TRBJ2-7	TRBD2	TGTGCCAGCAGCCCTCGGACTAGCGGGAGAATGGAGCAGTACTTC	CASSPRTSGRMEQYF
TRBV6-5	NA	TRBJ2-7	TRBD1	TGTGCCAGCAGTTACGCGACGCAGGGGGCGATTGAGCAGTACTTC	CASSYATQGAIEQYF
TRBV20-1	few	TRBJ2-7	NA	TGCAGTGCTACCAGGGTTCTGGGTAGCTACGAGCAGTACTTC	CSATRVLGSYEQYF
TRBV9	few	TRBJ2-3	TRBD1	TGTGCCAGCAGCGTATATGGGACAGGTTCCACAGATACGCAGTATTTT	CASSVYGTGSTDTQYF
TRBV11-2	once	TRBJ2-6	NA	TGTGCCAGCAGCTTACGAGCGGACAGCTCTGGGGCCAACGTCCTGACTTTC	CASSLRADSSGANVLTF
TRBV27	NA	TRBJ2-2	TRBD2	TGTGCCAGCAGTTTAAGTGGGGAGGGCACCGGGGAGCTGTTTTTT	CASSLSGEGTGELFF
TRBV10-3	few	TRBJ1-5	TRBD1	TGTGCCATCAGTCCGGGACAGTCAGTTGCCAACTCGGGCAATCAGCCCCAGCATTTT	CAISPGQSVANSGNQPQHF
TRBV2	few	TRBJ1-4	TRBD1	TGTGCCAGCGGATACAGGGGGGCTAATGAAAAACTGTTTTTT	CASGYRGANEKLFF
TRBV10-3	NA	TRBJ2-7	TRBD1	TGTGCCATCAGGACCGGGACAGGGATTGAGTACGAGCAGTACTTC	CAIRTGTGIEYEQYF
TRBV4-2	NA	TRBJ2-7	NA	TGTGCCAGCAGCCAAGATGGGGCAGGGTTGATCGGGAGTCGGGACTACGAGCAGTACTTC	CASSQDGAGLIGSRDYEQYF
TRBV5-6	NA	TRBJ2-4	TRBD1	TGTGCCAGCAGCCCGAGGGGGCAGGACATTCAGTACTTC	CASSPRGQDIQYF
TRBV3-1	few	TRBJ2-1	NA	TGTGCCAGCAGCCAAGATGATCTCGAGTTCTTC	CASSQDDLEFF
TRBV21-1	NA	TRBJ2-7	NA	TGTGCCAACAGCAAGCGGGACAGGGGAACCTACGAGCAGTACTTC	CANSKRDRGTYEQYF
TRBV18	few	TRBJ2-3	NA	TGTGCCAGCTCACCAGGAACGGCGGAGAATCCAGATACGCAGTATTTT	CASSPGTAENPDTQYF
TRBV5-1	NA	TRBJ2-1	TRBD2	TGCACCAGCAGTACTACAACTAGCGCGGGGTACAATGAGCAGTTCTTC	CTSSTTTSAGYNEQFF
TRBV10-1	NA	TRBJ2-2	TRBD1	TGCGCCAGCGGACAGGGAAACGGGGAGCTGTTTTTT	CASGQGNGELFF
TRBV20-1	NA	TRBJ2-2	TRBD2	TGCAGTGCTAGAGAGGAGGGGAGGGTCGGGGAGCTGTTTTTT	CSAREEGRVGELFF